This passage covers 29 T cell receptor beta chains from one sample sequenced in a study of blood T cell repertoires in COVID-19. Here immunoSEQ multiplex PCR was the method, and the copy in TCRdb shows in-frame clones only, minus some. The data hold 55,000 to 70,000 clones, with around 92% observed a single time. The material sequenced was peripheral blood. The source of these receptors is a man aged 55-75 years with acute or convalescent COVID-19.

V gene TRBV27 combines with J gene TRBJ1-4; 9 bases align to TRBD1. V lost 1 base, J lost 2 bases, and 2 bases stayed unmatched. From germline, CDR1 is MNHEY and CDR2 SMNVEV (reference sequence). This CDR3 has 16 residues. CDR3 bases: TGTGCCAGCAGTTTATTAGGGACAGGGACTAATGAAAAACTGTTTTTT. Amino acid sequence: CASSLLGTGTNEKLFF.

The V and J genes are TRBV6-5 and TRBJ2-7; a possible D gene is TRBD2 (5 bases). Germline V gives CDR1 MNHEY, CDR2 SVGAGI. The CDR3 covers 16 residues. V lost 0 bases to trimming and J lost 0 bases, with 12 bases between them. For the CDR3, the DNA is TGTGCCAGCAGTTACTCGAGGGTTGAGAGCTCCTACGAGCAGTACTTC. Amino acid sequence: CASSYSRVESSYEQYF.

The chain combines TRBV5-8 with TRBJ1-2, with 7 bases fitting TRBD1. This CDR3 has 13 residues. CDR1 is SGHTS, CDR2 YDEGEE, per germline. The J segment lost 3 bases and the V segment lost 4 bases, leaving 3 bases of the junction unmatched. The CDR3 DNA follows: TGTGCCAGCAGCCGGACAGGACACTATGGCTACACCTTC. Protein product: CASSRTGHYGYTF.

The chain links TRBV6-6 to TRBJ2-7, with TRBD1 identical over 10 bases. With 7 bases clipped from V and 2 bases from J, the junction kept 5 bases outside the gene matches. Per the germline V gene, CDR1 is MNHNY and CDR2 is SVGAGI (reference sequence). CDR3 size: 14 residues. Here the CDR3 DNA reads TGTGCCAGCACCCCGGACAGGGGGACCTACGAGCAGTACTTC. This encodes CASTPDRGTYEQYF.

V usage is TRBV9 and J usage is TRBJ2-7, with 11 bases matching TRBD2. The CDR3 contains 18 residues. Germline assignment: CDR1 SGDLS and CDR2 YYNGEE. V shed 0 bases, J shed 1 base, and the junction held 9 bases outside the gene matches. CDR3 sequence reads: CASSVDEETSGGSYEQYF. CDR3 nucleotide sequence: TGTGCCAGCAGCGTAGATGAGGAAACTAGCGGGGGTTCCTACGAGCAGTACTTC.

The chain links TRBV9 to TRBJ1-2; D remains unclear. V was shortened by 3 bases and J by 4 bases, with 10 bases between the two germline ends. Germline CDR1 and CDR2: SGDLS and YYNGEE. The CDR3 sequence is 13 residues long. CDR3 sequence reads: CASSAPSGYGYTF. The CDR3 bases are TGTGCCAGCAGCGCGCCCAGCGGCTATGGCTACACCTTC.

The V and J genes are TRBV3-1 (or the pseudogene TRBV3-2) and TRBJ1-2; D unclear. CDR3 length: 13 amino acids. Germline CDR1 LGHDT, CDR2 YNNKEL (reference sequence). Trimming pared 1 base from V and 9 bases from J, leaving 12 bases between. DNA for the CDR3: TGTGCCAGCAGCCAAGTTCCGGAGGGAAGCTACACCTTC. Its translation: CASSQVPEGSYTF.

CDR3 region: CASSYSGGTRDSSGYTF. CDR3 coding DNA: TGTGCCAGCAGTTACTCGGGGGGAACCCGGGACAGTTCTGGCTACACCTTC. The gene calls are TRBV6-2 or TRBV6-3 and TRBJ1-2, with TRBD1 matching 7 bases. Losses at the gene ends were 0 bases for V and 7 bases for J; bases not matched to a gene: 14. CDR1 MNHEY and CDR2 SVGEGT come from the germline V gene. The CDR3 consists of 17 residues.

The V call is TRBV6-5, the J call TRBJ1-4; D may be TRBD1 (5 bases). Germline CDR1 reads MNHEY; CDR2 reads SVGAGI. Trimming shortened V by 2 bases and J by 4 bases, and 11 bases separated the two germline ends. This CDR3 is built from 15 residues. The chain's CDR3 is CASSYNRQRNEKLFF. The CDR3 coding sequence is TGTGCCAGCAGTTACAATCGACAGCGTAATGAAAAACTGTTTTTT.

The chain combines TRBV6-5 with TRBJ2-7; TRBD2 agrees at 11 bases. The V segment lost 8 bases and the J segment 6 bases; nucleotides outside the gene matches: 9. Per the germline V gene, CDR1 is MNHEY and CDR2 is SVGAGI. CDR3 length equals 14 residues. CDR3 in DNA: TGTGCCAGCCTCATAGCGGGAGGGCCCTCCGAGCAGTACTTC. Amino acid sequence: CASLIAGGPSEQYF.

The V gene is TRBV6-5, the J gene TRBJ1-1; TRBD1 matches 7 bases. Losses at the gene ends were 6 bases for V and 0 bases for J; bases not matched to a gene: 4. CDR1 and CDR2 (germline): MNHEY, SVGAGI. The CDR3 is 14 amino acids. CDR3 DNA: TGTGCCAGCAGCGAGACAGGGCTGAACACTGAAGCTTTCTTT. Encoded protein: CASSETGLNTEAFF.

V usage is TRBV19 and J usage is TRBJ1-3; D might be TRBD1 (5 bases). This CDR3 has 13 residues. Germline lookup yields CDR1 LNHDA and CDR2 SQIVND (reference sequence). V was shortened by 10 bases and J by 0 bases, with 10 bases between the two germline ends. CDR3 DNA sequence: TGTGCCACCGGACACAGCTCTGGAAACACCATATATTTT. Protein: CATGHSSGNTIYF.

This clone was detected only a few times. CDR3 loop: CASRGQGMNTEAFF. DNA for the CDR3: TGTGCCAGCAGGGGACAGGGGATGAACACTGAAGCTTTCTTT. The rearrangement uses TRBV9 and TRBJ1-1; 10 bases match TRBD1. This CDR3 spans 14 amino acids. Germline loops: CDR1 SGDLS, CDR2 YYNGEE. The junction had 1 base not matched to a gene; V was cut back by 5 bases and J by 0 bases.

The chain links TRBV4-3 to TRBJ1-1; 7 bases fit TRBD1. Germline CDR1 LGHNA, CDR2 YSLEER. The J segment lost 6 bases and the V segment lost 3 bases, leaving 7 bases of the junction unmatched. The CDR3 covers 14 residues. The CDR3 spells CASSHQDRKAEAFF. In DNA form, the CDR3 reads TGCGCCAGCAGCCACCAGGACAGGAAAGCTGAAGCTTTCTTT.

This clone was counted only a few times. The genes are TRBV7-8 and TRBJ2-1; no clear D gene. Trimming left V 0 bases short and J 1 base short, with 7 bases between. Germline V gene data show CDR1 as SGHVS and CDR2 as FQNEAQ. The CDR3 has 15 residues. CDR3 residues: CASSLAGPSYNEQFF. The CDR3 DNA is TGTGCCAGCAGCTTAGCGGGCCCATCCTACAATGAGCAGTTCTTC.

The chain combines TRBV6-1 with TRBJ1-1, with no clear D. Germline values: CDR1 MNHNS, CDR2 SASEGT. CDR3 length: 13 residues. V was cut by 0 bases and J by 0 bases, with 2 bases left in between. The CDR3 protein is CASSEAMNTEAFF. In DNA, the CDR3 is TGTGCCAGCAGTGAAGCTATGAACACTGAAGCTTTCTTT.

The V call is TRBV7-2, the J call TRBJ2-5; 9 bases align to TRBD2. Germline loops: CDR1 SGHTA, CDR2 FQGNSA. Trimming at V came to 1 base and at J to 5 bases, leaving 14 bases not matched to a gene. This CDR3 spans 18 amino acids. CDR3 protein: CASSLETRAGGPWETQYF. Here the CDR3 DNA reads TGTGCCAGCAGCTTAGAAACGCGGGCGGGAGGGCCGTGGGAGACCCAGTACTTC.

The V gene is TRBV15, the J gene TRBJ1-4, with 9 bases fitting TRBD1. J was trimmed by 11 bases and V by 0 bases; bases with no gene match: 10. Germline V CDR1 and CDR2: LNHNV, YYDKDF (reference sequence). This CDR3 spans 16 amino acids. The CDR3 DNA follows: TGTGCCACCAGCAGAGAGCAGGGACAGGGTAGGGAGAAACTGTTTTTT. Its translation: CATSREQGQGREKLFF.

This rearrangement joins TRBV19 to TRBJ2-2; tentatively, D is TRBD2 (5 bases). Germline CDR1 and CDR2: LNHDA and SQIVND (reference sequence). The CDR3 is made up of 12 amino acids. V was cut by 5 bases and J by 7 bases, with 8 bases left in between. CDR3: CASSAGDGELFF. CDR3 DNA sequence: TGTGCCAGTAGTGCCGGGGACGGGGAGCTGTTTTTT.

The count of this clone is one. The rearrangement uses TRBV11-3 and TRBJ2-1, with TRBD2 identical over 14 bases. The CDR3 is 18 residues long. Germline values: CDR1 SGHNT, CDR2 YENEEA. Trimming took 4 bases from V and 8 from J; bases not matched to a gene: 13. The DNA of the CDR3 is TGTGCCAGCAGCTCTACCAACCGGGGACTAGCGGGAGCGGATGAGCAGTTCTTC. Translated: CASSSTNRGLAGADEQFF.

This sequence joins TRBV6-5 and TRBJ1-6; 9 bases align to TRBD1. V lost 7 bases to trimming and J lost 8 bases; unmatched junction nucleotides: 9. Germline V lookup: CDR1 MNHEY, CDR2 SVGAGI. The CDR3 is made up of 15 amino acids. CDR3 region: CASILTGQGYSPLHF. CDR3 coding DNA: TGTGCCAGCATCCTTACGGGACAGGGTTATTCACCCCTCCACTTT.

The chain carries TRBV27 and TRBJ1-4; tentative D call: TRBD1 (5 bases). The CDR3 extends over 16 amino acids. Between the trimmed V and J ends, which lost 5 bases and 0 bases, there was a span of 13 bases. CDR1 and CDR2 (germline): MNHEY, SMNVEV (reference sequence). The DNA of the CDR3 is TGTGCCAGCAGTCCCCTTAGACAGACAACTAATGAAAAACTGTTTTTT. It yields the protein CASSPLRQTTNEKLFF.

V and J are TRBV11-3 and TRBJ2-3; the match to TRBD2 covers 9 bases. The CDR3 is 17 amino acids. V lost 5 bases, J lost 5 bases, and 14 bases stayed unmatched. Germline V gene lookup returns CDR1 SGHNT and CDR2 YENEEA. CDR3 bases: TGTGCCAGCAGCACCGGTTTACGCGGGAGGGCGCTAGATACGCAGTATTTT. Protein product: CASSTGLRGRALDTQYF. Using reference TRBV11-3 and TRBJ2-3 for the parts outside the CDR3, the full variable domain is EAGVVQSPRYKIIEKKQPVAFWCNPISGHNTLYWYLQNLGQGPELLIRYENEEAVDDSQLPKDRFSAERLKGVDSTLKIQPAELGDSAVYLCASSTGLRGRALDTQYFGPGTRLTVL.

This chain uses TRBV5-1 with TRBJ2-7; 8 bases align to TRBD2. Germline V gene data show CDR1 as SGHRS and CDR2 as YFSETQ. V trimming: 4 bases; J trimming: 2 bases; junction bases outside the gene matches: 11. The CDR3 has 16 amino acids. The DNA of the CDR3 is TGCGCCAGCAGCAGCTCTACCGGGACTAGTGCCTACGAGCAGTACTTC. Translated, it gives CASSSSTGTSAYEQYF.

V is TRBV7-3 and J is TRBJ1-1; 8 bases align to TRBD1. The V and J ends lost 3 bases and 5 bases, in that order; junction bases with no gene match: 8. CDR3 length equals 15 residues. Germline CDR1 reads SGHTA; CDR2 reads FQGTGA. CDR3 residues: CASSLDRAMGTEAFF. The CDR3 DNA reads TGTGCCAGCAGCTTGGACAGGGCGATGGGGACTGAAGCTTTCTTT.

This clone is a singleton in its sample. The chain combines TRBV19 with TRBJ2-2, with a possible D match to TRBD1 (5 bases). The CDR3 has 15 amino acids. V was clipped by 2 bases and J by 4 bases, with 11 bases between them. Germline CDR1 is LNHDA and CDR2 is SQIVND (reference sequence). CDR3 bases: TGTGCCAGTAGTATAAGGGGTTCGGTCACCGGGGAGCTGTTTTTT. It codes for CASSIRGSVTGELFF.

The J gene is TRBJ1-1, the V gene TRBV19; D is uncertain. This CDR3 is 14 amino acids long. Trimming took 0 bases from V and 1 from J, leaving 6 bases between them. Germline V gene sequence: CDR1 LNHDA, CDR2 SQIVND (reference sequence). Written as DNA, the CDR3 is TGTGCCAGTAGTATAGATCTCAGGAACACTGAAGCTTTCTTT. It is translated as CASSIDLRNTEAFF.

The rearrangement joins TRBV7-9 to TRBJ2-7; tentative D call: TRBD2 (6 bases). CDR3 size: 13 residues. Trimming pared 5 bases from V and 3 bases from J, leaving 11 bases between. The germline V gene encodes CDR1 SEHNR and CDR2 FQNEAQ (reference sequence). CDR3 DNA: TGTGCCAGCAGCCTTCTCGGGGGCTACGAGCAGTACTTC. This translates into CASSLLGGYEQYF. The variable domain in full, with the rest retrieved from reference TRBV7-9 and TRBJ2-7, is DTGVSQNPRHKITKRGQNVTFRCDPISEHNRLYWYRQTLGQGPEFLTYFQNEAQLEKSRLLSDRFSAERPKGSFSTLEIQRTEQGDSAMYLCASSLLGGYEQYFGPGTRLTVT.

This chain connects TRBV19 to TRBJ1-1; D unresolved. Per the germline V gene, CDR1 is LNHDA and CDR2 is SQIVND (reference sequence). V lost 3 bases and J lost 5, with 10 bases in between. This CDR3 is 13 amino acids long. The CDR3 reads CASSIWEETEAFF. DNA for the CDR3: TGTGCCAGTAGTATTTGGGAGGAAACTGAAGCTTTCTTT.